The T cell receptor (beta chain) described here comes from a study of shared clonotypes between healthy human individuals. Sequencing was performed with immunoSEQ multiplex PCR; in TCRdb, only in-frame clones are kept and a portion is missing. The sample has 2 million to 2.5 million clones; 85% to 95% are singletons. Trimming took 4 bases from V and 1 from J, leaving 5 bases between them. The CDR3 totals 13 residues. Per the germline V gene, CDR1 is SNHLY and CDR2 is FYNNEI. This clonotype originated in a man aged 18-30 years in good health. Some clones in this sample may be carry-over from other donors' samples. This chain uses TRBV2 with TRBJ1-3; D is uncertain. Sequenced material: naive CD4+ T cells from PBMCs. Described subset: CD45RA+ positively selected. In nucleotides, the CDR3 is TGTGCCAGCAGTGCGGAATCTGGAAACACCATATATTTT. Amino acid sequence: CASSAESGNTIYF.